Given below is one T cell receptor (beta chain) in context. Its matching antigen is unknown. These data belong to a study of T-cell reconstitution after alpha-beta-depleted transplantation in children. Regarding the study as a whole: By about two months after transplant, alpha-beta T cells reportedly arose from several hundred graft clones that had expanded.

Researchers prepared the TCRbeta library using unique molecular identifiers, the study reports. A single record per CDR3 protein comes from TCRdb applying MiXCR to the PCR reads. Altogether fewer than 250,000 distinct CDR3 sequences are present, about 15% being singletons, with the ten largest covering around two fifths. CDR3 length: 12 residues. Per germline, CDR1 ENHRY and CDR2 SYGVKD. V gave up 5 bases and J gave up 4 bases; unmatched junction bases: 1. Sequenced material: PBMCs, mostly from graft donor cells, taken 360 days after TCRalphabeta/CD19-depleted stem cell transplant. This sequence joins TRBV10-3 and TRBJ1-1; 7 bases line up with TRBD1. The clonotype was recovered from a male patient aged 2 to 10 who had a stem cell transplant for acute lymphoblastic leukemia, so the T cells may come from the graft donor. CDR3 protein: CAISPGGTEAFF. The DNA of the CDR3 is TGTGCCATCAGTCCAGGGGGCACTGAAGCTTTCTTT.